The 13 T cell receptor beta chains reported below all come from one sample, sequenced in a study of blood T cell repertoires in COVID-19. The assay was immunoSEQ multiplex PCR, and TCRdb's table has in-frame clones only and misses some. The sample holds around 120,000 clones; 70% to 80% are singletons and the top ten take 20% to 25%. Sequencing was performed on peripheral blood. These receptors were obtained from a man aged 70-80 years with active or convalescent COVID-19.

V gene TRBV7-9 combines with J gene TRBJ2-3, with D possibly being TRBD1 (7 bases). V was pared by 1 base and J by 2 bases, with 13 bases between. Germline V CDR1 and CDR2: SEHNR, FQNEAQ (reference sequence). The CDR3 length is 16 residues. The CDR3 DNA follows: TGTGCCAGCAGCTTAGATCAGGGGGGCCTCACAGATACGCAGTATTTT. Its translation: CASSLDQGGLTDTQYF. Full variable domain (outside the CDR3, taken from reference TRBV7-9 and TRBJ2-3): DTGVSQNPRHKITKRGQNVTFRCDPISEHNRLYWYRQTLGQGPEFLTYFQNEAQLEKSRLLSDRFSAERPKGSFSTLEIQRTEQGDSAMYLCASSLDQGGLTDTQYFGPGTRLTVL.

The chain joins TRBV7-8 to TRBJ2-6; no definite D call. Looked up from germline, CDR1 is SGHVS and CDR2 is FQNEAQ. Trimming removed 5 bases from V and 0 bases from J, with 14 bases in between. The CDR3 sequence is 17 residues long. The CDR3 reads CASSAQATYSGANVLTF. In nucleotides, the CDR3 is TGTGCCAGCAGCGCCCAGGCAACGTACTCTGGGGCCAACGTCCTGACTTTC.

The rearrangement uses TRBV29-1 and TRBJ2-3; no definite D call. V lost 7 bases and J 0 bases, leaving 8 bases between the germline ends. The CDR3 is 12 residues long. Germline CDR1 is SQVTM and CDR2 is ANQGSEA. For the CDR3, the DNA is TGCAGCGCAAAAACTAGCACAGATACGCAGTATTTT. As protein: CSAKTSTDTQYF.

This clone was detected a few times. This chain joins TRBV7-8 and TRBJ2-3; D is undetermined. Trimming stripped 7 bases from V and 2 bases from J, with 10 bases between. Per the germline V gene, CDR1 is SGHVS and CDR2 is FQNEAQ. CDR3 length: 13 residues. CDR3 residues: CASNPGNTDTQYF. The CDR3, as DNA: TGTGCCAGCAACCCAGGAAACACAGATACGCAGTATTTT.

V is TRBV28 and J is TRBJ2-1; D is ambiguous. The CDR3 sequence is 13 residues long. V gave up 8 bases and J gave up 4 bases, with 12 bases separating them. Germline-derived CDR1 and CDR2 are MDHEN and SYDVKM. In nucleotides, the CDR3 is TGTGCCAGCCGATTCGACACATACAATGAGCAGTTCTTC. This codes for CASRFDTYNEQFF.

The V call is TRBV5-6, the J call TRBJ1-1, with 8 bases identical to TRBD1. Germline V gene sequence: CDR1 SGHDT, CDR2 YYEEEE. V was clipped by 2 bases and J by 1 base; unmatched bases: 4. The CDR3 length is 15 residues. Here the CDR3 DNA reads TGTGCCAGCAGCTTAGACAGGGGCGAGAACACTGAAGCTTTCTTT. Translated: CASSLDRGENTEAFF.

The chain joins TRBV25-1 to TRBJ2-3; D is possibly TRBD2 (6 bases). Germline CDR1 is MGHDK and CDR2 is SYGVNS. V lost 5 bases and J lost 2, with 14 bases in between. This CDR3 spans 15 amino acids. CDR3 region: CASSYGRFSTDTQYF. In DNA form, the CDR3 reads TGTGCCAGCAGTTATGGGAGGTTTTCCACAGATACGCAGTATTTT.

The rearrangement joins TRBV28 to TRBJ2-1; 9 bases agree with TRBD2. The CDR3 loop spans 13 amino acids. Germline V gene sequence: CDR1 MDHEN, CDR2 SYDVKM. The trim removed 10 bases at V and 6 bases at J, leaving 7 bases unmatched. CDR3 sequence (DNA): TGTGCCACCGCGGGGGGGCGGGCCAATGAGCAGTTCTTC. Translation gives CATAGGRANEQFF.

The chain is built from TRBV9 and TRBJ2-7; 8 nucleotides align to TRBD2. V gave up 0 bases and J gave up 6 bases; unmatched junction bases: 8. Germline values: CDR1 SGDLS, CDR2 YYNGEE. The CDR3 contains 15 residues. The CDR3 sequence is CASSVAGGPQSEQYF. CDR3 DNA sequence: TGTGCCAGCAGCGTAGCGGGAGGGCCTCAATCCGAGCAGTACTTC.

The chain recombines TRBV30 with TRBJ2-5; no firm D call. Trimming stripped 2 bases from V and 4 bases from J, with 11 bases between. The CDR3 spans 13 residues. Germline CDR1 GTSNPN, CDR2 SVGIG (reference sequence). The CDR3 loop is CAWSYSQIETQYF. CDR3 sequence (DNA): TGTGCCTGGAGTTACAGCCAAATAGAGACCCAGTACTTC.

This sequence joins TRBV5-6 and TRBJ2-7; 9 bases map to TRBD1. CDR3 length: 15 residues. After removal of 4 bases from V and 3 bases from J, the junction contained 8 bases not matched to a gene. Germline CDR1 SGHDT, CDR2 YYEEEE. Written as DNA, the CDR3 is TGTGCCAGCAGCGACACCGGACAGGGGTACTACGAGCAGTACTTC. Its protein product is CASSDTGQGYYEQYF.

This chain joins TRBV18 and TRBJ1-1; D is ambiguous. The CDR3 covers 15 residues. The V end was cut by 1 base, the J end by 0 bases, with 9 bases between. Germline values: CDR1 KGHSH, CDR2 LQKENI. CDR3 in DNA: TGTGCCAGCTCACCACAAACCCAGTTGAACACTGAAGCTTTCTTT. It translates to CASSPQTQLNTEAFF. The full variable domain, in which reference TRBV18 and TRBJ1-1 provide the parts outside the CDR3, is NAGVMQNPRHLVRRRGQEARLRCSPMKGHSHVYWYRQLPEEGLKFMVYLQKENIIDESGMPKERFSAEFPKEGPSILRIQQVVRGDSAAYFCASSPQTQLNTEAFFGQGTRLTVV.

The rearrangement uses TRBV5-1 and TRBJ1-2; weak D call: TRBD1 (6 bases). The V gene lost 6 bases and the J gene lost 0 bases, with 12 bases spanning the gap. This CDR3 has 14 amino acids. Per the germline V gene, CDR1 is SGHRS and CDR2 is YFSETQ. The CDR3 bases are TGCGCCAGCAAAGGGGACACGGCTAACTATGGCTACACCTTC. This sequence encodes CASKGDTANYGYTF.